The 12 T cell receptor beta chains reported below all come from one sample, sequenced in a study of cytomegalovirus exposure and HLA in healthy donors. PCR amplification relied on 60 Vbeta primers (plus 13 Jbeta primers). TCRdb's table, derived via immunoSEQ multiplex PCR, lists solely in-frame clones and lacks some. The data show fewer than 200,000 clones, roughly 87% seen once. The specimen sequenced was PBMCs. All receptors derive from a girl under three years old in good health and CMV-seronegative.

The J gene is TRBJ1-2, the V gene TRBV6-1; D is undetermined. Looked up from germline, CDR1 is MNHNS and CDR2 is SASEGT. Trimming took 0 bases from V and 4 from J, leaving 9 bases between them. This CDR3 contains 14 residues. The CDR3 loop reads CASSEARSSYGYTF. The DNA of the CDR3 is TGTGCCAGCAGTGAAGCAAGGAGTTCCTATGGCTACACCTTC.

The gene calls are TRBV5-1 and TRBJ1-6; 8 bases are shared with TRBD1. CDR1 SGHRS and CDR2 YFSETQ come from the germline V gene. The CDR3 consists of 14 residues. Trimming took 4 bases from V and 7 from J; bases not matched to a gene: 4. DNA for the CDR3: TGCGCCAGCAGCCCGGACAGGGCGAATTCACCCCTCCACTTT. Translating gives CASSPDRANSPLHF.

The chain carries TRBV6-5 and TRBJ2-3; maybe TRBD2 (6 bases). The CDR3 loop spans 16 amino acids. V dropped 0 bases and J dropped 8 bases, with 18 bases sitting between them. From germline, CDR1 is MNHEY and CDR2 SVGAGI. CDR3 coding DNA: TGTGCCAGCAGTTACTCATCTTGGCGGGACTGGGGTACGCAGTATTTT. It encodes CASSYSSWRDWGTQYF.

The chain recombines TRBV5-1 with TRBJ2-5; D is perhaps TRBD1 (5 bases). The CDR3 is made up of 13 amino acids. The germline gives CDR1 SGHRS, CDR2 YFSETQ. V lost 5 bases, J lost 5 bases, and 13 bases lay in between. CDR3 protein: CASRRGNQETQYF. CDR3 DNA: TGCGCCAGCAGAAGGGGAAATCAGGAGACCCAGTACTTC.

This rearrangement joins TRBV27 to TRBJ2-7, with 9 nucleotides matching TRBD1. The CDR3 sequence is 17 residues long. The V gene end was trimmed by 2 bases and the J gene end by 0 bases; junction bases not matched to a gene: 8. Germline CDR1 MNHEY, CDR2 SMNVEV (reference sequence). This CDR3 reads CASSLGVGTGSSYEQYF. The CDR3 DNA reads TGTGCCAGCAGTTTAGGGGTAGGGACAGGGAGCTCCTACGAGCAGTACTTC.

CDR3 sequence reads: CASSPPLYNEQFF. The DNA of the CDR3 is TGTGCCAGCAGCCCTCCCTTGTACAATGAGCAGTTCTTC. The rearrangement joins TRBV11-2 to TRBJ2-1; no reliable D call. This CDR3 spans 13 amino acids. The germline V gene has CDR1 SGHAT and CDR2 FQNNGV. The V end lost 5 bases, the J end lost 4 bases, and 9 bases lay between the germline ends. Variable domain in full (rest from reference TRBV11-2 and TRBJ2-1): EAGVAQSPRYKIIEKRQSVAFWCNPISGHATLYWYQQILGQGPKLLIQFQNNGVVDDSQLPKDRFSAERLKGVDSTLKIQPAKLEDSAVYLCASSPPLYNEQFFGPGTRLTVL.

J is TRBJ2-2 and V is TRBV11-2; D is possibly TRBD1 (5 bases). The V end was cut by 7 bases, the J end by 8 bases, with 8 bases between. CDR3 length equals 11 residues. Germline V gives CDR1 SGHAT, CDR2 FQNNGV. The CDR3 here is CASKRTGELFF. Written as DNA, the CDR3 is TGTGCCAGCAAGAGGACAGGGGAGCTGTTTTTT. Variable domain in full (rest from reference TRBV11-2 and TRBJ2-2): EAGVAQSPRYKIIEKRQSVAFWCNPISGHATLYWYQQILGQGPKLLIQFQNNGVVDDSQLPKDRFSAERLKGVDSTLKIQPAKLEDSAVYLCASKRTGELFFGEGSRLTVL.

Written as DNA, the CDR3 is TGCAGTGCTGACAGGGGAACTGAAGCTTTCTTT. It encodes CSADRGTEAFF. V usage is TRBV20-1 and J usage is TRBJ1-1; 8 bases are a match to TRBD1. Germline V gives CDR1 DFQATT, CDR2 SNEGSKA (reference sequence). V gave up 5 bases and J gave up 5 bases; unmatched junction bases: 1. CDR3 length: 11 amino acids.

The chain links TRBV30 to TRBJ2-6, with D hard to call. The V gene's germline CDR1 is GTSNPN and CDR2 SVGIG (reference sequence). The length of the CDR3 is 12 residues. Between the trimmed V and J ends, which lost 6 bases and 0 bases, there was a span of 3 bases. CDR3 in amino acids: CACSSGANVLTF. The CDR3 DNA reads TGTGCCTGCAGCTCTGGGGCCAACGTCCTGACTTTC.

The V call is TRBV5-4, the J call TRBJ1-2, with TRBD1 as a possible D gene (6 bases). The CDR3 extends over 14 amino acids. Trimming stripped 4 bases from V and 3 bases from J, with 13 bases between. Germline V gene data show CDR1 as SGHNT and CDR2 as YYREEE (reference sequence). The CDR3 DNA sequence: TGTGCCAGCAGCCCCCAAGGGGGAGACTATGGCTACACCTTC. The encoded protein is CASSPQGGDYGYTF.

V gene TRBV10-1 combines with J gene TRBJ1-1, with 8 bases aligning to TRBD1. Per germline, CDR1 WNHNN and CDR2 SYGVQD (reference sequence). V trimming: 4 bases; J trimming: 1 base; junction bases outside the gene matches: 11. This CDR3 has 17 residues. For the CDR3, the DNA is TGCGCCAGCAGTGGACAGGGGTTTGTAGTTTGGAACACTGAAGCTTTCTTT. The encoded protein is CASSGQGFVVWNTEAFF.

This chain joins TRBV12-2 and TRBJ2-5; the table's D call of TRBD1 was not tested on the DNA. TRBV12-2 constitutes a pseudogene. The CDR3 has 19 residues. The CDR3 DNA follows: TGTGCAAGTCGCCTAGGGTTTTTCCGGGACAGGGGGCGCGGGGAGACCCAGTACTTC. Translating it yields CASRLGFFRDRGRGETQYF.